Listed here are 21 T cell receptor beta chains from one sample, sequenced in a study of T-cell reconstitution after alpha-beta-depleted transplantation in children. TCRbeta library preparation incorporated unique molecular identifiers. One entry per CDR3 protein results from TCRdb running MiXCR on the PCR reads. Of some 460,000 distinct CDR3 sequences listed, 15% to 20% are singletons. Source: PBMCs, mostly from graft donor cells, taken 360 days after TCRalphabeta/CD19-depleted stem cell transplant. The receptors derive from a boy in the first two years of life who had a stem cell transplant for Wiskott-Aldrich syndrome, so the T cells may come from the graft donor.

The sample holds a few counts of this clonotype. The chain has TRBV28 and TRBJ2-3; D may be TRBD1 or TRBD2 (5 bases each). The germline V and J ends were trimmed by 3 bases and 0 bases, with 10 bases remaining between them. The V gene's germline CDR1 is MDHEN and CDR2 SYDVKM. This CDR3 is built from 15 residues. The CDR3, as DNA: TGTGCCAGCAGTTTCACTGAGGGGAGCACAGATACGCAGTATTTT. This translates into CASSFTEGSTDTQYF.

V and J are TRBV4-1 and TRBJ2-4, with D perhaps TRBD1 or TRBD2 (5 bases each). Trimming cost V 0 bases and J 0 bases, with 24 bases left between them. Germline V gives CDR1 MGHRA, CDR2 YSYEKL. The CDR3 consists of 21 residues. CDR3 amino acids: CASSQDYQLRGLIVAKNIQYF. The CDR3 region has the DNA TGCGCCAGCAGCCAAGATTACCAATTGAGGGGATTAATAGTAGCCAAAAACATTCAGTACTTC.

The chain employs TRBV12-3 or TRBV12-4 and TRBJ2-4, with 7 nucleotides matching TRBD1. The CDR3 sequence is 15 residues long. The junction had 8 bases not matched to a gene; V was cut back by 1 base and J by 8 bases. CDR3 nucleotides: TGTGCCAGCAGTTTAGACAGGGGTATTCGTGACATTCAGTACTTC. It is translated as CASSLDRGIRDIQYF.

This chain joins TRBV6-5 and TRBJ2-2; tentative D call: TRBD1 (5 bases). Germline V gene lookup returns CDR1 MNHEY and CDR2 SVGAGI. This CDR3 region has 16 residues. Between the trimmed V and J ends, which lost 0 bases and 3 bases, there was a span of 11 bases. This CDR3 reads CASSYSSQGYTGELFF. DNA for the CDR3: TGTGCCAGCAGTTACTCGAGTCAGGGATACACCGGGGAGCTGTTTTTT.

The CDR3 region is CSARDPRTGSPAEQYF. CDR3 DNA sequence: TGCAGTGCTAGAGATCCCCGGACAGGATCGCCGGCGGAGCAGTACTTC. This sequence joins TRBV20-1 and TRBJ2-7; 7 bases align to TRBD1. Germline lookup yields CDR1 DFQATT and CDR2 SNEGSKA (reference sequence). CDR3 length: 16 residues. Losses at the gene ends were 0 bases for V and 7 bases for J; bases not matched to a gene: 15.

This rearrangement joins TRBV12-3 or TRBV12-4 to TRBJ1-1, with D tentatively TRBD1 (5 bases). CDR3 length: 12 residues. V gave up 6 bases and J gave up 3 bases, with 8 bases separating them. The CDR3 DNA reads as TGTGCCAGCAGATGGGGGGACACTGAAGCTTTCTTT. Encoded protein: CASRWGDTEAFF.

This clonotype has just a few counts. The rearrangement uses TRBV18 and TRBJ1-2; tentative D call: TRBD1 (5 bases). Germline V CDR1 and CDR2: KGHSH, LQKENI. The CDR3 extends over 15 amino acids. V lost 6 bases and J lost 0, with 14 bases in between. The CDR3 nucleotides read TGTGCCAGCTCTAAAGGGGACGTTTCTAACTATGGCTACACCTTC. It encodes CASSKGDVSNYGYTF.

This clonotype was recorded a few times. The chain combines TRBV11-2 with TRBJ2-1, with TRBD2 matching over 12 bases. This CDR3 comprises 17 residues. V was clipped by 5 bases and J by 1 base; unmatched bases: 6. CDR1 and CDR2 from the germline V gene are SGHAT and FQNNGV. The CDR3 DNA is TGTGCCAGCAGCCCAACCCTAGCGGGGGGGTCCTACAATGAGCAGTTCTTC. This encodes CASSPTLAGGSYNEQFF.

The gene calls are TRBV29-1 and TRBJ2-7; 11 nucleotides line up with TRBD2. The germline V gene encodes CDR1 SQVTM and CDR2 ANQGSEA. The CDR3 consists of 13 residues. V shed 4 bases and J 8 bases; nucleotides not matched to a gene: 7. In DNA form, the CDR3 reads TGCAGCGTTGTGAGACTAGCGGGACCACAGCAGTACTTC. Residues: CSVVRLAGPQQYF.

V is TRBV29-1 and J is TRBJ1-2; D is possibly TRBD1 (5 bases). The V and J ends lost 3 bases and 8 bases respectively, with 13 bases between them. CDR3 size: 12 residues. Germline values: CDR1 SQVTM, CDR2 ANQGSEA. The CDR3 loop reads CSVERQGRGYTF. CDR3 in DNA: TGCAGCGTTGAGCGGCAGGGAAGAGGCTACACCTTC.

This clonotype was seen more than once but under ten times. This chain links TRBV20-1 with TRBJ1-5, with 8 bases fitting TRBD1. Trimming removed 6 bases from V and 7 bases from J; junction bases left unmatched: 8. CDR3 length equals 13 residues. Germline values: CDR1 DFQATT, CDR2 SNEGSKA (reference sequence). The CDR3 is CSARGQGGQPQHF. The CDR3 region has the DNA TGCAGTGCCCGAGGACAGGGTGGACAGCCCCAGCATTTT.

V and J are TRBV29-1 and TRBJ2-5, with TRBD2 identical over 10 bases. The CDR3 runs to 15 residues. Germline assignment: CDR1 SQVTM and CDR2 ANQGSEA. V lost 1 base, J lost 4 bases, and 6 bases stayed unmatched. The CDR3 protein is CSVEALAGVGETQYF. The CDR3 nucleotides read TGCAGCGTTGAAGCTCTAGCGGGAGTGGGAGAGACCCAGTACTTC.

The CDR3 DNA is TGTGCCAGCAGTCCAAACCGGGACTCAAGAAAGCTGTTTTTT. Translated: CASSPNRDSRKLFF. The V call is TRBV6-1, the J call TRBJ2-2; D might be TRBD2 (6 bases). CDR3 length: 14 amino acids. V dropped 5 bases and J dropped 12 bases, with 19 bases sitting between them. Germline values: CDR1 MNHNS, CDR2 SASEGT.

DNA for the CDR3: TGTGCCAGCAGTTCGAACTTCTTAGGGGGGAACACCGGGGAGCTGTTTTTT. This codes for CASSSNFLGGNTGELFF. The chain employs TRBV28 and TRBJ2-2; D possibly corresponds to TRBD1 (6 bases). The CDR3 length is 17 residues. V dropped 4 bases and J dropped 1 base, with 16 bases sitting between them. Germline CDR1 and CDR2: MDHEN and SYDVKM.

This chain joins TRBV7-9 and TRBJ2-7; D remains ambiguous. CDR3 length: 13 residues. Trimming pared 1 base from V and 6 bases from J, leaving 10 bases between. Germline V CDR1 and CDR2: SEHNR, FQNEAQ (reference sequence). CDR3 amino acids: CASSLGLSSEQYF. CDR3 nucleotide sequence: TGTGCCAGCAGCTTAGGGTTATCGAGCGAGCAGTACTTC. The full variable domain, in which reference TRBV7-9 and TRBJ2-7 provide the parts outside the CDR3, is DTGVSQNPRHKITKRGQNVTFRCDPISEHNRLYWYRQTLGQGPEFLTYFQNEAQLEKSRLLSDRFSAERPKGSFSTLEIQRTEQGDSAMYLCASSLGLSSEQYFGPGTRLTVT.

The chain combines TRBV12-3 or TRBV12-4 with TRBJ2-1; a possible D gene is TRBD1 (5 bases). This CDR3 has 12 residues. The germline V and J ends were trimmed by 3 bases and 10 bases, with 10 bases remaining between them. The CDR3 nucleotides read TGTGCCAGCAGTTTTTCGGCAGGGGAGCAGTTCTTC. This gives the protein CASSFSAGEQFF.

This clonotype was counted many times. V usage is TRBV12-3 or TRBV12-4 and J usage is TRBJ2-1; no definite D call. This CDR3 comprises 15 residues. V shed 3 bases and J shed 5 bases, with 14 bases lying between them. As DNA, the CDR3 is TGTGCCAGCAGTTTTAGGGTAGCATACGACAATGAGCAGTTCTTC. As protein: CASSFRVAYDNEQFF.

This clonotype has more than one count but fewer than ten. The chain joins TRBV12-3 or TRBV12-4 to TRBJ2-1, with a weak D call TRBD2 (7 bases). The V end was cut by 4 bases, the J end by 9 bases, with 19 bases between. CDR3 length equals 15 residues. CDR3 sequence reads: CASSSGAGVGSEQFF. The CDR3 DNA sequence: TGTGCCAGCAGTTCGGGGGCGGGAGTGGGCAGTGAGCAGTTCTTC.

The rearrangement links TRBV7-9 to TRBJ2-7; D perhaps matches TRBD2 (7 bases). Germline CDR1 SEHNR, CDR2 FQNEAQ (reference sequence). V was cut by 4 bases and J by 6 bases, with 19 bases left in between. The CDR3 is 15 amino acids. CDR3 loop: CASSSFGGQGPEQYF. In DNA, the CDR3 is TGTGCCAGCAGCTCGTTCGGGGGGCAGGGACCCGAGCAGTACTTC. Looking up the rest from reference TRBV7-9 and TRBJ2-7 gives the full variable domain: DTGVSQNPRHKITKRGQNVTFRCDPISEHNRLYWYRQTLGQGPEFLTYFQNEAQLEKSRLLSDRFSAERPKGSFSTLEIQRTEQGDSAMYLCASSSFGGQGPEQYFGPGTRLTVT.

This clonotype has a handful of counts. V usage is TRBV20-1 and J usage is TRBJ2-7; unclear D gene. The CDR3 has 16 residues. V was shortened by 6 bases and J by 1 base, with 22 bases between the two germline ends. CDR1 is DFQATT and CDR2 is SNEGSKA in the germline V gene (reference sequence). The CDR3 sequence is CSASFGYPYRSYEQYF. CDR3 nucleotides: TGCAGTGCAAGCTTTGGATATCCGTATCGATCCTACGAGCAGTACTTC.

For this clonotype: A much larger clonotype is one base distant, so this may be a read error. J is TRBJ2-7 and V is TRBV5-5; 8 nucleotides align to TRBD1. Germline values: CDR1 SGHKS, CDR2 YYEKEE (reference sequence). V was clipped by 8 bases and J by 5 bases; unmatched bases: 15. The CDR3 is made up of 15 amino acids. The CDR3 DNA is TGTGCCAGGAGCAAAGCAAGAGGACAGGGCCACGAGCAGTACTTC. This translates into CARSKARGQGHEQYF.